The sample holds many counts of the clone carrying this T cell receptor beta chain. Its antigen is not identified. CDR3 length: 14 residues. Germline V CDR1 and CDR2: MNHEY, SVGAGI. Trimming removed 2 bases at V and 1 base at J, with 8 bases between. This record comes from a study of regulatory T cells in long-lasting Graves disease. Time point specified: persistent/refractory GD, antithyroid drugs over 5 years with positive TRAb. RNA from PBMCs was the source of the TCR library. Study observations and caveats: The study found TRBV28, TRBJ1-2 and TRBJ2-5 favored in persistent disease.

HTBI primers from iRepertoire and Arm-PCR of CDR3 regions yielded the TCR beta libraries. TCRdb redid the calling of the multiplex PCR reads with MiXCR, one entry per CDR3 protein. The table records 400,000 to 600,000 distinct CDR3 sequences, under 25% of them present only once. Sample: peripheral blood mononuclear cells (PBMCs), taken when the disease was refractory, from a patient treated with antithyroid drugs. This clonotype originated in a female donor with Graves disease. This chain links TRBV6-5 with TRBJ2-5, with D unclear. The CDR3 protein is CASSYRDAQETQYF. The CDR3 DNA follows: TGTGCCAGCAGTTACAGGGATGCCCAAGAGACCCAGTACTTC.